This T cell receptor beta chain was retrieved from a study of cytomegalovirus exposure and HLA in healthy donors. The PCR had 60 Vbeta and 13 Jbeta primers. TCRdb's copy holds only in-frame clones and misses some; the assay was immunoSEQ multiplex PCR. The table includes some 98,000 clones, approximately 77% detected once. Findings of the study overall: Presence/absence analysis assumed near-uniform sequencing depth across donors. Information on immune exposure was restricted to one variable (CMV serostatus). Analysis was carried out at a later point, and it linked a missense DCLRE1C variant to TCR beta V- and J-gene trimming.

About this clone: The antigen is unknown.

Germline lookup yields CDR1 MNHEY and CDR2 SMNVEV (reference sequence). With 3 bases removed from V and 4 bases from J, the gap between germline ends came to 7 bases. This CDR3 comprises 13 residues. This chain uses TRBV27 with TRBJ2-1; D gene uncertain. This sequence was found in a human donor in good health. Sequencing used PBMCs. CDR3 protein: CASSLTGYNEQFF. For the CDR3, the DNA is TGTGCCAGCAGTTTGACGGGTTACAATGAGCAGTTCTTC.